This section outlines one TCR beta chain sequence together with its context. Time point in this sample: persistent/refractory GD, antithyroid drugs over 5 years with positive TRAb. RNA from PBMCs was the source of the TCR library. J was trimmed by 4 bases and V by 5 bases; bases with no gene match: 4. The germline CDR1 and CDR2 sequences are SGHDN and FVKESK. The CDR3 loop spans 15 amino acids. This entry is derived from a study of regulatory T cells in long-lasting Graves disease. Relying on iRepertoire HTBI primers and Arm-PCR of CDR3 regions, the team built TCR beta libraries. Each CDR3 protein is one row after TCRdb ran MiXCR on the multiplex PCR reads. The repertoire holds roughly 400,000 distinct CDR3 sequences, with 21% as singletons.

This TCR derives from a female donor with Graves disease. The chain joins TRBV14 to TRBJ2-3, with 12 bases identical to TRBD2. Sequenced here: peripheral blood mononuclear cells (PBMCs), sampled when the disease was refractory, from a patient treated with antithyroid drugs. CDR3 in DNA: TGTGCCAGCAGCTTCGGACTAGCGGGACCAGATACGCAGTATTTT. It specifies CASSFGLAGPDTQYF.